Shown below are 15 T cell receptor beta chains from a single sample sequenced in a study of blood T cell repertoires in COVID-19. The protocol was immunoSEQ multiplex PCR, while the TCRdb copy is restricted to in-frame clones and leaves out a portion. The table records approximately 90,000 clones, about nine tenths of them present only once. The specimen was peripheral blood. The source is a man in his 60s with COVID-19, enrolled during active disease.

This chain uses TRBV19 with TRBJ1-3; D remains ambiguous. The CDR3 length is 13 residues. The V end was cut by 5 bases, the J end by 2 bases, with 7 bases between. Germline loops: CDR1 LNHDA, CDR2 SQIVND (reference sequence). CDR3 region: CASSLAAGNTIYF. The CDR3 DNA follows: TGTGCCAGTAGTCTGGCTGCTGGAAACACCATATATTTT.

V gene TRBV6-5 combines with J gene TRBJ1-2; the D gene is possibly TRBD1 (5 bases). The CDR3 runs 13 residues. From germline, CDR1 is MNHEY and CDR2 SVGAGI. The V end lost 0 bases, the J end lost 4 bases, and 6 bases lay between the germline ends. The CDR3 bases are TGTGCCAGCAGTTACTCGGACACCTATGGCTACACCTTC. Translation: CASSYSDTYGYTF.

This chain joins TRBV29-1 and TRBJ2-7; D is perhaps TRBD1 (7 bases). From germline, CDR1 is SQVTM and CDR2 ANQGSEA. V lost 6 bases, J lost 6 bases, and 15 bases lay in between. This CDR3 has 12 residues. The CDR3 sequence is CSVPGQEGEQYF. The CDR3 DNA is TGCAGCGTGCCAGGACAGGAGGGCGAGCAGTACTTC.

The CDR3 protein is CATSDLRQGVNEQFF. DNA of the CDR3: TGTGCCACCAGTGATTTGCGACAGGGGGTCAATGAGCAGTTCTTC. This chain connects TRBV24-1 to TRBJ2-1; TRBD1 matches 9 bases. This CDR3 is 15 amino acids long. J gave up 6 bases and V 0 bases, and 2 bases lay outside the gene matches. In germline, CDR1 is KGHDR, CDR2 SFDVKD.

This chain uses TRBV2 with TRBJ1-4; D not resolved. The V gene's germline CDR1 is SNHLY and CDR2 FYNNEI. Trimming stripped 7 bases from V and 3 bases from J, with 15 bases between. This CDR3 is 15 amino acids long. The CDR3 DNA follows: TGTGCCAGCAACCGACACCAGACCCCTAATGAAAAACTGTTTTTT. It codes for CASNRHQTPNEKLFF. The entire variable domain, with the rest obtained from reference TRBV2 and TRBJ1-4, is as follows: EPEVTQTPSHQVTQMGQEVILRCVPISNHLYFYWYRQILGQKVEFLVSFYNNEISEKSEIFDDQFSVERPDGSNFTLKIRSTKLEDSAMYFCASNRHQTPNEKLFFGSGTQLSVL.

The chain recombines TRBV10-3 with TRBJ1-5, with TRBD1 matching over 8 bases. The CDR3 has 14 residues. Germline-derived CDR1 and CDR2 are ENHRY and SYGVKD. V was clipped by 6 bases and J by 5 bases; unmatched bases: 6. The CDR3 nucleotides are TGTGCCATCAGCAATATACAGGGGGATCAGCCCCAGCATTTT. It yields the protein CAISNIQGDQPQHF.

This rearrangement joins TRBV29-1 to TRBJ1-1, with D unclear. Germline CDR1 and CDR2: SQVTM and ANQGSEA. The length of the CDR3 is 13 residues. The V end was cut by 3 bases, the J end by 4 bases, with 12 bases between. CDR3 residues: CSVDSGSGTEAFF. CDR3 coding DNA: TGCAGCGTTGATTCGGGATCTGGCACTGAAGCTTTCTTT.

This rearrangement joins TRBV11-2 to TRBJ2-7; D possibly corresponds to TRBD1 (6 bases). This CDR3 spans 18 amino acids. Germline-derived CDR1 and CDR2 are SGHAT and FQNNGV. V lost 4 bases and J lost 6, with 28 bases in between. The CDR3: CASSSKGFQGRRGSEQYF. The CDR3 DNA follows: TGTGCCAGCAGCTCTAAAGGCTTTCAGGGGCGGAGAGGTAGCGAGCAGTACTTC.

The chain employs TRBV21-1 and TRBJ2-5; TRBD1 is taken as the D call from the table, unchecked against the DNA. TRBV21-1 is reported as a pseudogene. The CDR3 extends over 15 amino acids. The DNA of the CDR3 is TGTGCCAGCAGCAATCAACAGGGGAGTGGAGAGACCCAGTACTTC. Amino acids: CASSNQQGSGETQYF.

The chain combines TRBV19 with TRBJ2-5, with D possibly being TRBD2 (6 bases). The germline CDR1 and CDR2 sequences are LNHDA and SQIVND (reference sequence). V lost 5 bases, J lost 2 bases, and 9 bases lay in between. The CDR3 covers 13 residues. The CDR3 coding sequence is TGTGCCAGTAGTGAGGACTATCAAGAGACCCAGTACTTC. It translates to CASSEDYQETQYF.

V is TRBV6-5 and J is TRBJ2-3; 8 bases line up with TRBD2. The J segment lost 1 base and the V segment lost 9 bases, leaving 9 bases of the junction unmatched. CDR3 length: 15 residues. Germline V gives CDR1 MNHEY, CDR2 SVGAGI. CDR3 sequence: CASARSAGGTDTQYF. DNA for the CDR3: TGTGCCAGTGCCCGGTCAGCGGGAGGCACAGATACGCAGTATTTT.

The genes are TRBV12-3 or TRBV12-4 and TRBJ1-5, with no clear D. The CDR3 loop spans 13 amino acids. Trimming removed 3 bases from V and 7 bases from J, with 10 bases in between. The CDR3 DNA reads as TGTGCCAGCAGTTTGACGGGCGGGCAGCCCCAGCATTTT. Its protein product is CASSLTGGQPQHF.

The chain is built from TRBV6-5 and TRBJ2-1; 10 bases fit TRBD2. This CDR3 is 13 amino acids long. The V gene's germline CDR1 is MNHEY and CDR2 SVGAGI. Losses at the gene ends were 6 bases for V and 6 bases for J; bases not matched to a gene: 2. Written as DNA, the CDR3 is TGTGCCAGCAGGCCTAGCGGGAGCAATGAGCAGTTCTTC. It codes for CASRPSGSNEQFF.

The genes are TRBV19 and TRBJ1-5; D is unclear. The CDR3 sequence is 13 residues long. CDR1 and CDR2 from the germline V gene are LNHDA and SQIVND (reference sequence). Trimming took off 5 bases at V and 5 bases at J, with 10 bases between the two ends. CDR3 amino acids: CASSPSEDQPQHF. The CDR3 DNA follows: TGTGCCAGTAGTCCCTCGGAGGATCAGCCCCAGCATTTT. Full variable domain (outside the CDR3, taken from reference TRBV19 and TRBJ1-5): DGGITQSPKYLFRKEGQNVTLSCEQNLNHDAMYWYRQDPGQGLRLIYYSQIVNDFQKGDIAEGYSVSREKKESFPLTVTSAQKNPTAFYLCASSPSEDQPQHFGDGTRLSIL.

CDR3 in amino acids: CASSPTSALGEQYF. DNA for the CDR3: TGTGCCAGCAGCCCCACTAGCGCCTTGGGCGAGCAGTACTTC. The gene calls are TRBV2 and TRBJ2-7; TRBD2 agrees at 7 bases. The CDR3 is 14 residues long. The junction had 11 bases not matched to a gene; V was cut back by 6 bases and J by 6 bases. Germline V gene lookup returns CDR1 SNHLY and CDR2 FYNNEI.